This entry is about one T cell receptor (beta chain). Its specificity is not known. The data stem from a study of blood T cells in healthy people across ages. Points from the study as a whole: There were more naive CD4+ cells and higher diversity in long-lived donors than in aged donors.

Primers used in a second PCR of roughly 6 to 11 cycles were a sample-barcoded 5' primer and a J-beta primer mix. TCRdb reprocessed the 5' RACE reads via MiXCR and lists one record per CDR3 protein. The sample consists of some 1.4 million distinct CDR3 sequences, 35% to 45% of them appearing once. At least 6 million PBMCs were isolated per sample. Total RNA, at least 6 micrograms per sample, was extracted from PBMCs. CDR3 length: 15 residues. Germline V lookup: CDR1 WSHSY, CDR2 SAAADI. Losses at the gene ends were 3 bases for V and 4 bases for J; bases not matched to a gene: 5. Sample: blood. This chain uses TRBV10-2 with TRBJ2-3; 9 positions match TRBD1. The sequence was obtained from a woman aged 18-35 years in good health. CDR3 residues: CASSEQGAQSDTQYF. The CDR3 DNA reads TGCGCCAGCAGTGAACAGGGGGCCCAGTCAGATACGCAGTATTTT.